This T cell receptor (beta chain) was identified in a study of blood T cell repertoires in COVID-19 (dated by TCRdb to the early 2020s). In terms of the full investigation: Samples covering the acute and convalescent phases of COVID-19 were provided by collaborators in the United States, Italy and Spain. The repertoires were released in a freely available public database intended as a resource for research on the immune response to SARS-CoV-2. The samples were drawn from two sources: the first 160 participants of the ongoing ImmuneRACE study, and 1,254 subjects contributed by 6 global collaborators. Subjects who had been exposed to COVID-19, were actively infected with it, or had recovered from it provided the deeply sampled blood TCRbeta repertoires that made up the dataset. HLA class I and class II types, where available, came from metadata supplied by the sample provider rather than from assay-based typing. Nearly every sample came with metadata listing a de-identified subject ID, COVID-19 status, age in years and sex. The prospective study material was composed of cDNA or gDNA derived from T cells, B-cell-depleted T cells, or PBMCs.

The immunoSEQ Assay, a bias-controlled multiplex PCR, was used to amplify TCRbeta CDR3 regions from genomic DNA. As for the authors' bioinformatics: The number of nucleated cells in each sample was estimated from the amplification of reference gene primers within the assay. To quantify the absolute abundance of each unique TCRbeta CDR3 rearrangement, sequence reads were collapsed and filtered. For each sample, productive Simpson clonality was calculated as the square root of Simpson's diversity index over productive rearrangements. TCRdb stores this immuneACCESS table with in-frame sequences only. Part of the clones is absent; in the studies checked, under half of the shortfall reflects unresolved V genes, and no reason is known for the rest. From that table come the V and J calls and clone size; the DNA was used to work out D and trimming. The sample has roughly 160,000 clones on record, 85% to 90% of them singletons. The top ten hold about 2.6% of the sample.

At one collaborating source in Seattle, patients were enrolled during active infection and were followed longitudinally through the course of disease. Each collaborating institution followed its own protocols to collect whole blood in K2EDTA tubes. For TCRbeta analysis, collaborator samples were shipped as frozen whole blood, as isolated PBMCs, or as DNA extracted from either sample type. Concerning this clone itself: Its antigen is currently not known. Qualities for individual bases were not recorded, and no much larger clone is one base off.

What the research found in general, with its limitations: The amount of clinical and demographic metadata varied by source and participant and was provided uncurated.

The CDR3 goes from the cysteine to the phenylalanine over 14 residues. Kept here is only the CDR3 DNA, which spans 42 bases and is read in frame from base 1. In the germline V gene (reference sequence), CDR1 corresponds to LGHDT and CDR2 to YNNKEL. The trim is 0 bases for V and 4 bases for J, with a gap of 9 bases between the germline ends. In this chain, TRBV3-1 (or the pseudogene TRBV3-2) is recombined with TRBJ1-1; the D gene identity is not certain. The TCR originated in a woman older than 75 with COVID-19, enrolled during active disease. Source material: peripheral blood. The CDR3 corresponds to CASSQEGGFTEAFF. At the DNA level, the sequence is TGTGCCAGCAGCCAAGAGGGAGGGTTCACTGAAGCTTTCTTT.